This T cell receptor (beta chain) was recovered during a study of blood T cells in healthy people across ages. Notes on the study in general: Per million T cells, the diversity of TCR beta decreased roughly linearly as age advanced.

Concerning this clonotype itself: The target antigen is unknown. A junction end diverges from the germline sequence, so it may reflect a read error.

The germline gives CDR1 DFQATT, CDR2 SNEGSKA (reference sequence). The CDR3 consists of 13 residues. With a J-beta primer mix and a sample-barcoded 5' primer, a second PCR ran roughly 6 to 11 cycles. MiXCR, applied by TCRdb to the 5' RACE reads, yields one record per CDR3 protein. The sample contains 650,000 to 700,000 distinct CDR3 sequences, about 51% of which appear only once. They isolated at least 6 million PBMCs from each sample. The receptor's source is a woman older than 75 in good health. The material sequenced was blood. This chain links TRBV20-1 with TRBJ2-7, with unresolved D. CDR3 amino acids: CSARDPLDDEQYF. As DNA, the CDR3 is TGCAGTGCAAGAGATCCGTTGGACGACGAGCAGTACTTC.